Below are 7 T cell receptor beta chains sequenced from a single sample in a study of blood T cell repertoires in COVID-19. Clones were read by immunoSEQ multiplex PCR, and TCRdb kept only the in-frame ones, dropping some. Seen here are under 200,000 clones, about nine tenths observed once, and the top ten hold about 0.77%. The sample taken for sequencing was PBMCs or T cells enriched from blood (not recorded which). The receptors shown here come from a woman aged 18-30 years who had recovered from COVID-19.

The chain couples TRBV6-2 or TRBV6-3 to TRBJ2-7; 11 nucleotides match TRBD1. The CDR3 has 15 residues. Trimming at V came to 2 bases and at J to 3 bases, leaving 3 bases not matched to a gene. Germline loops: CDR1 MNHEY, CDR2 SVGEGT. CDR3 in DNA: TGTGCCAGCAGTTACATGGGACAGGGGGTCTACGAGCAGTACTTC. Its translation: CASSYMGQGVYEQYF.

This clone was detected once. The V gene is TRBV29-1, the J gene TRBJ1-2; D call uncertain. CDR3 size: 14 residues. The V end lost 4 bases, the J end lost 0 bases, and 12 bases lay between the germline ends. The germline gives CDR1 SQVTM, CDR2 ANQGSEA. The CDR3 here is CSVVRIQANYGYTF. For the CDR3, the DNA is TGCAGCGTTGTCCGTATACAAGCTAACTATGGCTACACCTTC.

This chain links TRBV28 with TRBJ2-7; 8 nucleotides line up with TRBD1. Germline V CDR1 and CDR2: MDHEN, SYDVKM. The CDR3 sequence is 16 residues long. V was pared by 7 bases and J by 2 bases, with 13 bases of the junction left unmatched. Written as DNA, the CDR3 is TGTGCCAGCACCCCAGCAACCGGGACAGGCCCCTACGAGCAGTACTTC. Translation gives CASTPATGTGPYEQYF. Filled out from reference TRBV28 and TRBJ2-7, the complete variable domain reads DVKVTQSSRYLVKRTGEKVFLECVQDMDHENMFWYRQDPGLGLRLIYFSYDVKMKEKGDIPEGYSVSREKKERFSLILESASTNQTSMYLCASTPATGTGPYEQYFGPGTRLTVT.

This clone was seen a single time. This chain uses TRBV28 with TRBJ2-7, with TRBD2 identical over 8 bases. Germline loops: CDR1 MDHEN, CDR2 SYDVKM. Trimming cost V 8 bases and J 4 bases; bases outside gene matches: 10. This CDR3 is 14 amino acids long. DNA for the CDR3: TGTGCCAGCGGGGGGAGCGGGGGAATTTACGAGCAGTACTTC. Encoded protein: CASGGSGGIYEQYF.

The chain combines TRBV28 with TRBJ1-5, with TRBD1 as a possible D gene (5 bases). Deletions cut 2 bases from V and 6 bases from J, with 11 bases between. The CDR3 contains 14 residues. CDR1 is MDHEN and CDR2 is SYDVKM in the germline V gene. In DNA, the CDR3 is TGTGCCAGCAGTTTACGATACGGGGGTCAGCCCCAGCATTTT. Translation: CASSLRYGGQPQHF.

V and J are TRBV10-3 and TRBJ2-1, with 14 bases aligning to TRBD2. V shed 3 bases and J 5 bases; nucleotides not matched to a gene: 6. This CDR3 comprises 17 residues. Per germline, CDR1 ENHRY and CDR2 SYGVKD. The CDR3 spells CAISEKWTSGRNNEQFF. CDR3 in DNA: TGTGCCATCAGTGAAAAATGGACTAGCGGGAGGAACAATGAGCAGTTCTTC.

J is TRBJ1-5 and V is TRBV28; 7 bases agree with TRBD1. CDR3 length equals 15 residues. Germline CDR1 is MDHEN and CDR2 is SYDVKM. The J segment lost 2 bases and the V segment lost 6 bases, leaving 7 bases of the junction unmatched. CDR3 amino acids: CASSRQGIGNQPQHF. In DNA, the CDR3 is TGTGCCAGCAGCCGACAGGGAATAGGCAATCAGCCCCAGCATTTT.